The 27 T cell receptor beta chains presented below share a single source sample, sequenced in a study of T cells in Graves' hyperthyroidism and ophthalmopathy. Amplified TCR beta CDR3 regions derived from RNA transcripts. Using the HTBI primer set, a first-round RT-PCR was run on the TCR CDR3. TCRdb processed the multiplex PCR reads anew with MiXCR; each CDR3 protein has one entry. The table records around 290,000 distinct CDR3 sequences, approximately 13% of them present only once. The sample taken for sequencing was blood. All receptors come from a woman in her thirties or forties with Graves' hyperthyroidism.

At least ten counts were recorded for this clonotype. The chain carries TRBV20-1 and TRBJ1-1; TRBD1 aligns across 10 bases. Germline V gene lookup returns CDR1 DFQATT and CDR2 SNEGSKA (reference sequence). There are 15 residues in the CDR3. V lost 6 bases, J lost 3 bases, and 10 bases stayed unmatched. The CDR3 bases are TGCAGTGCCTCCGGGACAGGGGCCCCTCACACTGAAGCTTTCTTT. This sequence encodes CSASGTGAPHTEAFF.

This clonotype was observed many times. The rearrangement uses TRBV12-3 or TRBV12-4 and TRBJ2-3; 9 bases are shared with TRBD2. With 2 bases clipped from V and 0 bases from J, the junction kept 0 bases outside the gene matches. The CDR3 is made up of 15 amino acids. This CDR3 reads CASSLLAGSTDTQYF. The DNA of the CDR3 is TGTGCCAGCAGTTTACTAGCGGGAAGCACAGATACGCAGTATTTT.

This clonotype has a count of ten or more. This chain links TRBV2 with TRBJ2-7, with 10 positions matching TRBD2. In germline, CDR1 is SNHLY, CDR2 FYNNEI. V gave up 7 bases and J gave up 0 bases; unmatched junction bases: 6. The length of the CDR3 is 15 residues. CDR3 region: CASNPIAGGSYEQYF. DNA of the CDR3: TGTGCCAGCAACCCAATAGCGGGAGGCTCCTACGAGCAGTACTTC. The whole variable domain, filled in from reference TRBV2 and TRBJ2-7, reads EPEVTQTPSHQVTQMGQEVILRCVPISNHLYFYWYRQILGQKVEFLVSFYNNEISEKSEIFDDQFSVERPDGSNFTLKIRSTKLEDSAMYFCASNPIAGGSYEQYFGPGTRLTVT.

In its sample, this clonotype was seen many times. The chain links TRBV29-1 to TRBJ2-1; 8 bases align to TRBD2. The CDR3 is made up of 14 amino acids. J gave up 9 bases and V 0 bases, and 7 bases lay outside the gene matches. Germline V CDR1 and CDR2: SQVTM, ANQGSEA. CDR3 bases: TGCAGCGTTGAAGACCGAGCGGGAGCTGGTGAGCAGTTCTTC. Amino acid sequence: CSVEDRAGAGEQFF.

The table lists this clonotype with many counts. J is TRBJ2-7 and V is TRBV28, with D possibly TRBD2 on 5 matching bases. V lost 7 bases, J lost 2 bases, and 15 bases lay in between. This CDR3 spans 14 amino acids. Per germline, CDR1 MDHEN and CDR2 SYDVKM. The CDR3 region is CASIETGDPYEQYF. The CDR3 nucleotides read TGTGCCAGCATCGAGACCGGGGATCCCTACGAGCAGTACTTC.

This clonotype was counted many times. The CDR3 nucleotides read TGTGCCAGCAGTTTTACACAGGGACGAGAGAAGAGGGCTTTCTTT. This translates into CASSFTQGREKRAFF. V usage is TRBV28 and J usage is TRBJ1-1; D may be TRBD1 (6 bases). Trimming removed 3 bases from V and 11 bases from J, with 22 bases in between. Germline values: CDR1 MDHEN, CDR2 SYDVKM. CDR3 length equals 15 residues. Full variable domain (remainder filled in from reference TRBV28 and TRBJ1-1): DVKVTQSSRYLVKRTGEKVFLECVQDMDHENMFWYRQDPGLGLRLIYFSYDVKMKEKGDIPEGYSVSREKKERFSLILESASTNQTSMYLCASSFTQGREKRAFFGQGTRLTVV.

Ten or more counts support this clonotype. The DNA for the CDR3 is TGTGCCAGCAGTGAAAGTGGTGACTTAGGGTCCTACGAGCAGTACTTC. It codes for CASSESGDLGSYEQYF. The chain is built from TRBV2 and TRBJ2-7, with no clear D. Trimming removed 2 bases at V and 1 base at J, with 15 bases between. CDR1 SNHLY and CDR2 FYNNEI come from the germline V gene. The length of the CDR3 is 16 residues.

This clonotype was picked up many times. The CDR3 coding sequence is TGTGCCAGCAGTGACCCTGACTACGAGCAGTACTTC. Protein product: CASSDPDYEQYF. This chain links TRBV2 with TRBJ2-7; D gene ambiguous. This CDR3 spans 12 amino acids. Germline V gives CDR1 SNHLY, CDR2 FYNNEI. V dropped 3 bases and J dropped 3 bases, with 6 bases sitting between them.

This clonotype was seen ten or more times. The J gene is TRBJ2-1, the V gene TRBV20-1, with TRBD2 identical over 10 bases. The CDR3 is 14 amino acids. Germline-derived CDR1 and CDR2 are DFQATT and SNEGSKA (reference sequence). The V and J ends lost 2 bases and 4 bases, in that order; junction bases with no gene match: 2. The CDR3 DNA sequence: TGCAGTGCTAGACTAGCGGGAGCTTACAATGAGCAGTTCTTC. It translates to CSARLAGAYNEQFF.

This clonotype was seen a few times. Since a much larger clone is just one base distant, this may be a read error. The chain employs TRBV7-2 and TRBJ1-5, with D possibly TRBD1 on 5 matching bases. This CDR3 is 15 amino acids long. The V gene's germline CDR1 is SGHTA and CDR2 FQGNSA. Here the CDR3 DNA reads TGTGCCAGCAGCTTAGCCCAGGGATATGGTCAGCCCCAGCGTTTT. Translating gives CASSLAQGYGQPQRF.

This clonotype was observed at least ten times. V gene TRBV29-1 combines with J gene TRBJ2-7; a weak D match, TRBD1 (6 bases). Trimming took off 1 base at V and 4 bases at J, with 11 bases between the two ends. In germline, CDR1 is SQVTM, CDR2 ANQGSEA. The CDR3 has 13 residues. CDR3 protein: CSVEGTDLYEQYF. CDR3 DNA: TGCAGCGTTGAAGGGACAGATCTTTACGAGCAGTACTTC.

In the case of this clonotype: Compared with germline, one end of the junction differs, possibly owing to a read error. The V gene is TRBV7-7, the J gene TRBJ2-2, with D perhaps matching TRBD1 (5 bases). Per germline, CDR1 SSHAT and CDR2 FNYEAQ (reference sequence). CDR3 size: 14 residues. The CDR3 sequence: CASSLGAYTGELFF. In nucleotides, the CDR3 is TGTGCTAGCAGCTTAGGGGCTTACACCGGGGAGCTGTTTTTT.

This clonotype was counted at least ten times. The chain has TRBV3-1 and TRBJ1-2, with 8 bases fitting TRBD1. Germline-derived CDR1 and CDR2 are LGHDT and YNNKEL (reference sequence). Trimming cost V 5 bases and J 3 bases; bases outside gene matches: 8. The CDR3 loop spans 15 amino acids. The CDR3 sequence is CASSTRDRQHYGYTF. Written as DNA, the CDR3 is TGTGCCAGCAGCACGCGGGACAGGCAACACTATGGCTACACCTTC.

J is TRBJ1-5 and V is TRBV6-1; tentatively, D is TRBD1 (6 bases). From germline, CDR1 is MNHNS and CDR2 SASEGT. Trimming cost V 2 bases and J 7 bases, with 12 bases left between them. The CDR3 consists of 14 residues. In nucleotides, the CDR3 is TGTGCCAGCAGTGAACGGCAGGGGTCCCAGCCCCAGCATTTT. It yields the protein CASSERQGSQPQHF.

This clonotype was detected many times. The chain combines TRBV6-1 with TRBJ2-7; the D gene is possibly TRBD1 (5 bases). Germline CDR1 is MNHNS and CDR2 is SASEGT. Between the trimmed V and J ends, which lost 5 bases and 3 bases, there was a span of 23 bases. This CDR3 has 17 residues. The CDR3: CASSSRRWQGGHYEQYF. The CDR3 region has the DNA TGTGCCAGCAGTTCTAGAAGGTGGCAGGGTGGGCACTACGAGCAGTACTTC.

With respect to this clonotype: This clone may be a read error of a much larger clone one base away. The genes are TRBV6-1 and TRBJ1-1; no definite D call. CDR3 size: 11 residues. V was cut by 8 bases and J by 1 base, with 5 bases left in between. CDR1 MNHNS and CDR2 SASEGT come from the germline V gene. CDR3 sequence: CASGSNTEAFF. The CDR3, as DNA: TGTGCCAGCGGGTCGAACACTGAAGCTTTCTTT.

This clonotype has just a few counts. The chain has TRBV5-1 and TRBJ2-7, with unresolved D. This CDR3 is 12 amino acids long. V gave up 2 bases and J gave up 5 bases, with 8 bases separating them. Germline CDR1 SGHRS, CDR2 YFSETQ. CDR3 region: CASSFSSNEQYF. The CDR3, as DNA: TGCGCCAGCAGCTTCAGTTCCAACGAGCAGTACTTC.

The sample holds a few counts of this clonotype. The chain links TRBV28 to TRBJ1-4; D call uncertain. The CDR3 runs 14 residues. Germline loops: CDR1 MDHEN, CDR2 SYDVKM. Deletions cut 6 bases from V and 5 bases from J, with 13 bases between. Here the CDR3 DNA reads TGTGCCAGCAGCGTAAATCAAGGAAATGAAAAACTGTTTTTT. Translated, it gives CASSVNQGNEKLFF.

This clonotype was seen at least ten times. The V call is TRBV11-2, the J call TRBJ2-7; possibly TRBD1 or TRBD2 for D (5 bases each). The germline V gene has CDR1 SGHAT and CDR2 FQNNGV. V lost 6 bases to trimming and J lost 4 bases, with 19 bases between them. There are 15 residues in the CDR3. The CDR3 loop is CASSYGIGEIYEQYF. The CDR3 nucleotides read TGTGCCAGCAGTTATGGGATAGGGGAGATTTACGAGCAGTACTTC.

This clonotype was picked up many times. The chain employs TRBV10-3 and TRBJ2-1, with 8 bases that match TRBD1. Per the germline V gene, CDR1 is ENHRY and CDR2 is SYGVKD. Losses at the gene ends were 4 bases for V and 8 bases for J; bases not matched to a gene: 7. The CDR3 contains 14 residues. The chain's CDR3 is CAISGGQGADEQFF. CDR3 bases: TGTGCCATCAGTGGTGGCCAGGGGGCAGATGAGCAGTTCTTC.

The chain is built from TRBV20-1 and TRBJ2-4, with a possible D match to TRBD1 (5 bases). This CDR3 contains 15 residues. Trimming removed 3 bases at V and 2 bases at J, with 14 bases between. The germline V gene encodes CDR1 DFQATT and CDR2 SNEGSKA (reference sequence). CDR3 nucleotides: TGCAGTGCTAGTGACAGTCGCTCGACCAAAAACATTCAGTACTTC. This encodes CSASDSRSTKNIQYF.

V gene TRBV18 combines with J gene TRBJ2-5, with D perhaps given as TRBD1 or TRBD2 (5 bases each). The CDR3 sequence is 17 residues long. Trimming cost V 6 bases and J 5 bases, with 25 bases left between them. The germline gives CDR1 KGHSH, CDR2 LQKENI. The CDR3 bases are TGTGCCAGCTCTCTGAATCGTGGGGACCCGACGACGGAGACCCAGTACTTC. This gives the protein CASSLNRGDPTTETQYF.

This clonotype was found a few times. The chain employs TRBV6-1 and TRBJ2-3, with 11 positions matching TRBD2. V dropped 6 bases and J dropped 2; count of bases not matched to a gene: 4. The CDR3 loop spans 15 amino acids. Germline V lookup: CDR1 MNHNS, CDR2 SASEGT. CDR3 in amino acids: CASSRSGRVTDTQYF. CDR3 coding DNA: TGTGCCAGCAGCCGTAGCGGGAGGGTCACAGATACGCAGTATTTT.

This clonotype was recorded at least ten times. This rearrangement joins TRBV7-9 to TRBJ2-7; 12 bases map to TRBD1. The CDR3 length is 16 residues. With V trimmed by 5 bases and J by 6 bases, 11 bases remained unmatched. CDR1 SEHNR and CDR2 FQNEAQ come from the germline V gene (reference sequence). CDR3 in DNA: TGTGCCAGCAGCGGAGGGTTCGGGACAGGGGGCCGCGAGCAGTACTTC. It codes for CASSGGFGTGGREQYF.

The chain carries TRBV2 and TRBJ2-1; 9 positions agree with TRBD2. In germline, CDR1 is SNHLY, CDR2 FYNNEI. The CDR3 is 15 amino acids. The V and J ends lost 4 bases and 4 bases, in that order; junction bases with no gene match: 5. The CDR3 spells CASSGQTSGYNEQFF. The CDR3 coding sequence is TGTGCCAGCAGTGGCCAGACTAGCGGATACAATGAGCAGTTCTTC.

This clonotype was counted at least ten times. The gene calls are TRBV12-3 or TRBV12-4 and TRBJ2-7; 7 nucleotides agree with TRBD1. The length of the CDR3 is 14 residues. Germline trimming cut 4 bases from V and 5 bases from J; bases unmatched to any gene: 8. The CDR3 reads CASSYRDRGDEQYF. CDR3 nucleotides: TGTGCCAGCAGTTATAGGGACAGAGGGGACGAGCAGTACTTC.

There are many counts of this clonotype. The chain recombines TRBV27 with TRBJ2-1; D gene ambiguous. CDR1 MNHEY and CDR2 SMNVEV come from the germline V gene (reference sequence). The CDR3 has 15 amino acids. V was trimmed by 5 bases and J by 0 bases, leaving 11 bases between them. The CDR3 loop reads CASSPRASSYNEQFF. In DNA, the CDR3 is TGTGCCAGCAGTCCCCGGGCTAGCTCCTACAATGAGCAGTTCTTC.